This TCR beta chain is from a study of CD8 T cells in Susac syndrome. Sequencing of TCR beta, carried out with a high-throughput approach, was applied to CD8+ and CD4+ T cells from the blood. An amount of RNA that ranged from roughly 0.45 to 1 ug was reverse transcribed with random hexamers. Multiplex immunoSEQ PCR targeted 54 Vbeta and 13 Jbeta TCR beta segments. Each CDR3 protein gets one entry after TCRdb re-called the immunoSEQ multiplex PCR reads with MiXCR. The sample records 150,000 to 180,000 distinct CDR3 sequences, about 95% being singletons. This TCR derives from a human donor with Susac syndrome. The sequencing input was CD4+ T cells from PBMCs.

CDR3 DNA sequence: TGCGCCAGCACCAGGGACACGGAAGCCAAAAACATTCAGTACTTC. The encoded protein is CASTRDTEAKNIQYF. The chain joins TRBV5-1 to TRBJ2-4, with D tentatively TRBD1 (6 bases). V was shortened by 6 bases and J by 0 bases, with 13 bases between the two germline ends. Germline V gene lookup returns CDR1 SGHRS and CDR2 YFSETQ. CDR3 length: 15 residues.